This T cell receptor beta chain was identified in a study of identical twins. TCRdb re-analysed the 5' RACE reads in MiXCR, keeping a single row per CDR3 protein. The data contain fewer than 650,000 distinct CDR3 sequences, about 7.1% of them singletons. Many counts were recorded for this clonotype. Its specificity is unknown. This CDR3 region has 14 residues. Per the germline V gene, CDR1 is MNHNS and CDR2 is SASEGT. Trimming removed 6 bases from V and 4 bases from J, with 12 bases in between. Each donor was a healthy Caucasian. Study-level points and caveats: Model-predicted out-of-frame TCR alpha sharing fell below observed values in monozygotic twins. Abundant beta clonotypes from cord blood bore fewer insertions; memory repertoires lacked this pattern.

Another study also made use of these data, one on yellow fever vaccine responses in identical twins. That investigation notes: Among the twins, the vaccine T cell response reportedly seemed partly convergent and partly personalized.

The source of this sequence is a woman in her late teens or twenties in good health. The chain couples TRBV6-1 to TRBJ1-4, with D perhaps TRBD1 (5 bases). What was sequenced was PBMCs. CDR3 DNA sequence: TGTGCCAGCAGCCTTGACAGATATAATGAAAAACTGTTTTTT. This translates into CASSLDRYNEKLFF.